What follows are 29 T cell receptor beta chains derived from one specimen sequenced in a study of identical twins. TCRdb re-called the 5' RACE reads with MiXCR, one entry per CDR3 protein. The sample has just over 500,000 distinct CDR3 sequences; less than 25% are singletons. The same sample was also studied in work on T cells expressing NK-cell markers.

Sample: CD4+ T cells sorted from blood. The receptors here all came from a woman aged 18-35 years in good health.

This clonotype appeared a few times. This chain connects TRBV3-1 to TRBJ1-1; 7 bases are shared with TRBD1. The CDR3 has 17 residues. V dropped 3 bases and J dropped 0; count of bases not matched to a gene: 10. Germline-derived CDR1 and CDR2 are LGHDT and YNNKEL (reference sequence). CDR3 coding DNA: TGTGCCAGCAGCCACGGGGTAAGGGGGCCCCTGAACACTGAAGCTTTCTTT. Protein product: CASSHGVRGPLNTEAFF.

Ten or more counts support this clonotype. Here the CDR3 DNA reads TGTGCCAGCAGTTTTGGCCCAAACGGCGGAGCTAACTATGGCTACACCTTC. It specifies CASSFGPNGGANYGYTF. This chain links TRBV12-3 or TRBV12-4 with TRBJ1-2; D uncertain. The CDR3 is 17 residues long. V was shortened by 3 bases and J by 0 bases, with 17 bases between the two germline ends.

The CDR3 spells CASSDPWEGQYF. In DNA, the CDR3 is TGTGCCAGCAGTGACCCGTGGGAGGGGCAGTACTTC. The rearrangement uses TRBV6-6 and TRBJ2-7; 7 nucleotides match TRBD2. V was clipped by 5 bases and J by 9 bases; unmatched bases: 7. The germline V gene has CDR1 MNHNY and CDR2 SVGAGI (reference sequence). The CDR3 consists of 12 residues.

This chain uses TRBV10-3 with TRBJ2-7; D gene uncertain. The CDR3 runs to 14 residues. Germline V gives CDR1 ENHRY, CDR2 SYGVKD. With 4 bases removed from V and 7 bases from J, the gap between germline ends came to 17 bases. CDR3 nucleotides: TGTGCCATCAGTGGAGGCGACCCCATTGGGGAGCAGTACTTC. Protein: CAISGGDPIGEQYF.

This chain links TRBV12-3 or TRBV12-4 with TRBJ2-1; maybe TRBD2 (7 bases). This CDR3 spans 14 amino acids. Trimming pared 7 bases from V and 6 bases from J, leaving 16 bases between. CDR3 in amino acids: CASTQSGGLNEQFF. The CDR3 bases are TGTGCCAGCACTCAGTCGGGGGGCCTCAATGAGCAGTTCTTC.

This clonotype showed up just a few times. This chain connects TRBV12-3 or TRBV12-4 to TRBJ2-6; D is unclear. The CDR3 is made up of 15 amino acids. Trimming stripped 5 bases from V and 0 bases from J, with 8 bases between. CDR3 protein: CASSDQNSGANVLTF. The CDR3 DNA reads as TGTGCCAGCAGTGATCAAAACTCTGGGGCCAACGTCCTGACTTTC.

The chain combines TRBV9 with TRBJ2-1, with 9 nucleotides matching TRBD1. This CDR3 is 15 amino acids long. V was clipped by 4 bases and J by 2 bases; unmatched bases: 4. Germline loops: CDR1 SGDLS, CDR2 YYNGEE. CDR3 loop: CASSTRTGAYNEQFF. Here the CDR3 DNA reads TGTGCCAGCAGCACCCGGACAGGGGCCTACAATGAGCAGTTCTTC.

The chain combines TRBV24-1 with TRBJ2-2; the D gene is possibly TRBD2 (6 bases). Germline CDR1 reads KGHDR; CDR2 reads SFDVKD. This CDR3 has 20 amino acids. V gave up 0 bases and J gave up 0 bases, with 19 bases separating them. The CDR3 nucleotides are TGTGCCACCAGTGATTTGCCGCTGGGCTGGGGGGACTCGAACACCGGGGAGCTGTTTTTT. Its protein product is CATSDLPLGWGDSNTGELFF.

This clonotype was observed a few times. The CDR3 reads CASSYLGHDNYGYTF. Here the CDR3 DNA reads TGTGCCAGCAGCTACTTGGGACACGATAACTATGGCTACACCTTC. The rearrangement joins TRBV7-2 to TRBJ1-2; TRBD1 might be the D (6 bases). The CDR3 consists of 15 residues. The V gene's germline CDR1 is SGHTA and CDR2 FQGNSA. V gave up 4 bases and J gave up 1 base, with 13 bases separating them.

The rearrangement joins TRBV4-3 to TRBJ2-2; TRBD1 matches at 7 bases. The trim removed 0 bases at V and 5 bases at J, leaving 6 bases unmatched. CDR3 length: 16 amino acids. CDR1 LGHNA and CDR2 YSLEER come from the germline V gene. The CDR3 spells CASSQDNRGFTGELFF. CDR3 DNA: TGCGCCAGCAGCCAAGATAACAGGGGATTTACCGGGGAGCTGTTTTTT.

This clonotype was observed a handful of times. The genes are TRBV6-1 and TRBJ1-2; maybe TRBD1 (5 bases). The CDR3 has 12 residues. V was shortened by 8 bases and J by 5 bases, with 12 bases between the two germline ends. Per the germline V gene, CDR1 is MNHNS and CDR2 is SASEGT. The DNA of the CDR3 is TGTGCCAGCCAACGGGACGGGTATGGCTACACCTTC. Protein sequence: CASQRDGYGYTF.

This rearrangement joins TRBV6-5 to TRBJ2-2; D is perhaps TRBD1 (6 bases). This CDR3 comprises 15 residues. The V gene's germline CDR1 is MNHEY and CDR2 SVGAGI. The V end lost 0 bases, the J end lost 4 bases, and 9 bases lay between the germline ends. The CDR3 here is CASSYSGQTTGELFF. As DNA, the CDR3 is TGTGCCAGCAGTTACTCGGGACAAACCACCGGGGAGCTGTTTTTT.

There are a few counts of this clonotype. The chain employs TRBV10-3 and TRBJ2-7; D is unresolved. The germline CDR1 and CDR2 sequences are ENHRY and SYGVKD. Trimming pared 6 bases from V and 2 bases from J, leaving 5 bases between. The CDR3 runs to 11 residues. The CDR3 DNA reads TGTGCCATCAGCGGACCCTACGAGCAGTACTTC. Residues: CAISGPYEQYF.

V is TRBV29-1 and J is TRBJ1-2, with 8 bases aligning to TRBD1. Losses at the gene ends were 4 bases for V and 8 bases for J; bases not matched to a gene: 9. This CDR3 spans 13 amino acids. CDR1 is SQVTM, CDR2 ANQGSEA, per germline. The CDR3 loop is CSVGGTGTMGYTF. DNA of the CDR3: TGCAGCGTTGGCGGGACAGGCACGATGGGCTACACCTTC.

The chain links TRBV6-5 to TRBJ1-2; TRBD1 matches 8 bases. Unmatched junction bases numbered 5, after V lost 2 bases and J lost 6 bases. Germline assignment: CDR1 MNHEY and CDR2 SVGAGI. This CDR3 comprises 14 residues. The CDR3 loop reads CASSYAGQANGYTF. The CDR3 DNA reads as TGTGCCAGCAGTTACGCGGGACAGGCTAATGGCTACACCTTC.

The chain joins TRBV21-1 to TRBJ2-2; the table gives TRBD1 as D, unverified against the DNA. TRBV21-1 counts as a pseudogene. This CDR3 comprises 16 residues. Here the CDR3 DNA reads TGTGCCAGCAGCAGCGGGACAGTGCGCTTAGACGGGGAGCTGTTTTTT. Protein: CASSSGTVRLDGELFF.

The chain links TRBV21-1 to TRBJ1-1; the listed D gene, TRBD1, was not tested against the DNA. TRBV21-1 represents a pseudogene. This CDR3 contains 14 residues. CDR3 amino acids: CASNRGLQNTEAFF. In DNA, the CDR3 is TGTGCCAGCAACAGGGGCCTACAGAACACTGAAGCTTTCTTT.

CDR3 DNA sequence: TGCGCCAGCAGCCAGAGGGAGGACTACGAGCAGTACTTC. Amino acids: CASSQREDYEQYF. V usage is TRBV4-3 and J usage is TRBJ2-7, with D possibly matching TRBD2 (6 bases). V lost 3 bases, J lost 3 bases, and 9 bases lay in between. Per germline, CDR1 LGHNA and CDR2 YSLEER. This CDR3 contains 13 residues.

The chain joins TRBV5-5 to TRBJ2-5; perhaps TRBD1 as D (5 bases). V was pared by 6 bases and J by 5 bases, with 23 bases between. This CDR3 spans 16 amino acids. The germline V gene encodes CDR1 SGHKS and CDR2 YYEKEE (reference sequence). DNA of the CDR3: TGTGCCAGCACCCCTCGTGGGGCGCGGACCTTTGAGACCCAGTACTTC. Protein: CASTPRGARTFETQYF.

The CDR3 reads CASSMGATGSTDTQYF. CDR3 sequence (DNA): TGCGCCAGCAGCATGGGGGCGACGGGGAGCACAGATACGCAGTATTTT. This sequence joins TRBV5-1 and TRBJ2-3, with a tentative D call TRBD1 (6 bases). The CDR3 spans 16 residues. Between the trimmed V and J ends, which lost 4 bases and 0 bases, there was a span of 15 bases. Germline V lookup: CDR1 SGHRS, CDR2 YFSETQ.

The table lists this clonotype with a few counts. The CDR3 DNA follows: TGCAGCGTGGGAGTAGCCGCTAGATCCTACAATGAGCAGTTCTTC. Its protein is CSVGVAARSYNEQFF. The J gene is TRBJ2-1, the V gene TRBV29-1, with a possible D match to TRBD2 (5 bases). The V end lost 6 bases, the J end lost 1 base, and 16 bases lay between the germline ends. This CDR3 has 15 amino acids. Germline assignment: CDR1 SQVTM and CDR2 ANQGSEA.

This clonotype came up a few times. The chain uses TRBV20-1 and TRBJ2-1; D is perhaps TRBD2 (5 bases). This CDR3 spans 15 amino acids. Trimming took 1 base from V and 3 from J, leaving 13 bases between them. In germline, CDR1 is DFQATT, CDR2 SNEGSKA (reference sequence). The CDR3, as DNA: TGCAGTGCTAGAGGAGTGGGAGTCTACTACAATGAGCAGTTCTTC. It codes for CSARGVGVYYNEQFF.

The chain combines TRBV7-8 with TRBJ2-1, with D unclear. CDR3 length: 15 residues. Germline lookup yields CDR1 SGHVS and CDR2 FQNEAQ. Between the trimmed V and J ends, which lost 2 bases and 2 bases, there was a span of 10 bases. The CDR3 nucleotides read TGTGCCAGCAGCTTAACCGGGCCCGCCTACAATGAGCAGTTCTTC. Its translation: CASSLTGPAYNEQFF.

The V and J genes are TRBV7-3 and TRBJ2-7, with 7 bases matching TRBD1. The CDR3 is 13 amino acids. CDR1 is SGHTA and CDR2 is FQGTGA in the germline V gene. The junction had 8 bases not matched to a gene; V was cut back by 5 bases and J by 7 bases. CDR3 sequence (DNA): TGTGCCAGCAGCAGCCTTGGGGACAGAGAGCAGTACTTC. Its protein product is CASSSLGDREQYF. Together with reference TRBV7-3 and TRBJ2-7, the CDR3 gives the full variable domain: GAGVSQTPSNKVTEKGKYVELRCDPISGHTALYWYRQSLGQGPEFLIYFQGTGAADDSGLPNDRFFAVRPEGSVSTLKIQRTERGDSAVYLCASSSLGDREQYFGPGTRLTVT.

Only a few counts were recorded for this clonotype. The rearrangement uses TRBV6-2 or TRBV6-3 and TRBJ1-1; D remains ambiguous. The germline V gene has CDR1 MNHEY and CDR2 SVGEGT. Trimming took 6 bases from V and 7 from J, leaving 12 bases between them. CDR3 size: 12 residues. The DNA of the CDR3 is TGTGCCAGCAGCAGACCAGCCTTTGAAGCTTTCTTT. This sequence encodes CASSRPAFEAFF.

This clonotype has a handful of counts. The V and J genes are TRBV20-1 and TRBJ2-1; unclear D gene. Germline CDR1 reads DFQATT; CDR2 reads SNEGSKA (reference sequence). The CDR3 is 13 amino acids. V was clipped by 0 bases and J by 8 bases, with 11 bases between them. In DNA, the CDR3 is TGCAGTGCTAGAGAGCCAGTCAGGCATGAGCAGTTCTTC. Amino acid sequence: CSAREPVRHEQFF.

This clonotype showed up just a few times. The gene calls are TRBV10-3 and TRBJ1-1, with 9 bases aligning to TRBD1. CDR3 length: 13 amino acids. With 9 bases clipped from V and 1 base from J, the junction kept 3 bases outside the gene matches. The germline gives CDR1 ENHRY, CDR2 SYGVKD. CDR3 nucleotides: TGTGCCATTAAACAGGGGGCGAACACTGAAGCTTTCTTT. Protein: CAIKQGANTEAFF.

V gene TRBV7-9 combines with J gene TRBJ1-2; 9 bases fit TRBD1. V trimming: 1 base; J trimming: 5 bases; junction bases outside the gene matches: 8. Germline CDR1 SEHNR, CDR2 FQNEAQ (reference sequence). This CDR3 contains 16 residues. The DNA of the CDR3 is TGTGCCAGCAGCTTAGAGCGGGGGACAGGGCCTTATGGCTACACCTTC. This encodes CASSLERGTGPYGYTF.

This clonotype has at least ten counts. The chain couples TRBV29-1 to TRBJ2-1; 8 bases are a match to TRBD1. CDR1 SQVTM and CDR2 ANQGSEA come from the germline V gene. Trimming removed 4 bases from V and 5 bases from J; junction bases left unmatched: 4. This CDR3 is 13 amino acids long. The CDR3 DNA is TGCAGCGTTGGGACAGGGTTCAACAATGAGCAGTTCTTC. It is translated as CSVGTGFNNEQFF.